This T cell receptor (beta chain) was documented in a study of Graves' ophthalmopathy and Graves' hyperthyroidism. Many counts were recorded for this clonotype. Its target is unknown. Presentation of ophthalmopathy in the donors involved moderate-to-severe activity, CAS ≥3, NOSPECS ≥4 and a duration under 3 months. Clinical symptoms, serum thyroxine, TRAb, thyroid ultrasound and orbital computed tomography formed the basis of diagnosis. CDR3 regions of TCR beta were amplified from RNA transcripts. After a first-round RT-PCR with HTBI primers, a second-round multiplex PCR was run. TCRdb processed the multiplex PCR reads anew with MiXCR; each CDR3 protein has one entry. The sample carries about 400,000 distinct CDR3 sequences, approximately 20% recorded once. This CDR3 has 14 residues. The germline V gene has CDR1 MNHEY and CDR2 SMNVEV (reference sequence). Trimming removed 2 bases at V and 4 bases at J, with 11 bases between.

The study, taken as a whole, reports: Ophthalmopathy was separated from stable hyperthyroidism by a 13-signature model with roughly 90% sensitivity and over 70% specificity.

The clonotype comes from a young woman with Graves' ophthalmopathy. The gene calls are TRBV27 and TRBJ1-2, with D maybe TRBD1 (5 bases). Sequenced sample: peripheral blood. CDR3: CASSLIYGTYGYTF. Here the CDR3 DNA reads TGTGCCAGCAGTTTAATCTACGGGACCTATGGCTACACCTTC.